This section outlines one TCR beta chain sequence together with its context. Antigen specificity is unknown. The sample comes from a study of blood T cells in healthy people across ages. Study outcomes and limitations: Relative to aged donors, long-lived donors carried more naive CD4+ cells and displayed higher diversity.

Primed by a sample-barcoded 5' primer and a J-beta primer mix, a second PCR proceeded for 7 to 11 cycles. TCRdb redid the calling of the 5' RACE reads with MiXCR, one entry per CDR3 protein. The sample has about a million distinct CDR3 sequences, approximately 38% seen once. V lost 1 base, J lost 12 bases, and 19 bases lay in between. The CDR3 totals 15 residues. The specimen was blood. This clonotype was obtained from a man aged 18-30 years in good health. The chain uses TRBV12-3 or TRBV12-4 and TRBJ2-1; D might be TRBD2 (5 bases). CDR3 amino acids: CASSLDGVVSDGQFF. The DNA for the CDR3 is TGTGCCAGCAGTTTAGACGGGGTGGTATCAGATGGGCAGTTCTTC.